This T cell receptor (beta chain) was profiled in a study of control samples from healthy donors and cancer patients. Profiling relied on immunoSEQ multiplex PCR, and the TCRdb table lists in-frame clones only, not all of them. The table records tens of thousands of clones, approximately 94% of them present only once. This CDR3 comprises 15 residues. V was trimmed by 4 bases and J by 4 bases, leaving 13 bases between them. The V gene's germline CDR1 is KGHDR and CDR2 SFDVKD. Material: blood. This receptor was obtained from a woman aged 18-35 years in good health. This rearrangement joins TRBV24-1 to TRBJ1-3, with a possible D match to TRBD1 (5 bases). Here the CDR3 reads CATSENGAGGNTIYF. The CDR3 DNA reads TGTGCCACCAGTGAGAACGGGGCGGGAGGAAACACCATATATTTT.